This T cell receptor (beta chain) appears in the sequencing data of a study of blood T cell repertoires in COVID-19. Under the authors' procedure: Nucleated cell counts were estimated from reference gene primer amplification. TCRdb's copy holds only in-frame clones and misses some; the assay was immunoSEQ multiplex PCR. The V and J calls and clone size were taken over from that table, and D and trimming were inferred from the DNA. This sample yields 150,000 to 180,000 clones, of which 70% to 90% are seen a single time; around 8% belongs to the top ten. V lost 5 bases and J lost 11, with 13 bases in between. The CDR3 has 11 amino acids. Germline loops: CDR1 SGHRS, CDR2 YFSETQ.

This chain connects TRBV5-1 to TRBJ1-1, with D unclear. Sequenced sample: peripheral blood. The TCR originated in an older woman with COVID-19, enrolled during active disease. The CDR3 spells CASRSHQLAFF. DNA for the CDR3: TGCGCCAGCAGGAGTCACCAATTGGCTTTCTTT.